This T cell receptor beta chain was documented in a study of blood T cell repertoires in COVID-19. The overall study: The cDNA or gDNA used as material had been derived from T cells, B-cell-depleted T cells, or PBMCs.

The CDR3 totals 13 residues. The V gene end was trimmed by 6 bases and the J gene end by 6 bases; junction bases not matched to a gene: 5. Method: immunoSEQ multiplex PCR; TCRdb's copy keeps in-frame clones and lacks some. The profile covers roughly 60,000 clones, with just under 95% appearing a single time and approximately 5.5% taken by the ten largest. The source is a human donor in a cohort sampled during active COVID-19. Sequenced sample: peripheral blood. The chain has TRBV12-3 or TRBV12-4 and TRBJ2-7, with 10 bases that match TRBD1. The CDR3 loop is CASRGGQGSEQYF. For the CDR3, the DNA is TGTGCCAGCAGAGGGGGACAGGGGAGCGAGCAGTACTTC.